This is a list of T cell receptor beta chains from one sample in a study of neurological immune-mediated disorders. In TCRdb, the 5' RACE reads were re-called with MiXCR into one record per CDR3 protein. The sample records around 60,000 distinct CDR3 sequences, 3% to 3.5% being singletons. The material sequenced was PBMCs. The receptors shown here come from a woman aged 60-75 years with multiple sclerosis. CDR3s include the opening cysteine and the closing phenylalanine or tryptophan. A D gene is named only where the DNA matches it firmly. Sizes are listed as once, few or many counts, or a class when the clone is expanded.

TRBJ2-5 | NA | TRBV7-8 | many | TGTGCCAGCAGCCGGCCGTATGGGACCCAGTACTTC | CASSRPYGTQYF
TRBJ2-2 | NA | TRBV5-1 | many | TGCGCCAGCAGCTTGGGCGGAAGATCGAACACCGGGGAGCTGTTTTTT | CASSLGGRSNTGELFF
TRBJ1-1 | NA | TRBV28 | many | TGTGCCAGCAGTTTTTCTTGGATGAACACTGAAGCTTTCTTT | CASSFSWMNTEAFF
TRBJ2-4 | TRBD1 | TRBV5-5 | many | TGTGCCAGCAGCTGGGACAGGGGACCCTTAGCCAAAAACATTCAGTACTTC | CASSWDRGPLAKNIQYF
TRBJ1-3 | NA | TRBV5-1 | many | TGCGCCAGCTCGTTCGGACAGCCAACCTCTGGAAACACCATATATTTT | CASSFGQPTSGNTIYF
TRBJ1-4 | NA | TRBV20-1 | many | TGCAGTGCTAGAGATCTAGGTGCAACTAATGAAAAACTGTTTTTT | CSARDLGATNEKLFF
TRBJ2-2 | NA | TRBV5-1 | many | TGCGCCAGCAGCTTGTCCGGGAATGCCGGGGAGCTGTTTTTT | CASSLSGNAGELFF
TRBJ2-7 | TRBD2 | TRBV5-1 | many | TGCGCCAGCAGCCTCAACCCCGCGGGAGTGCAGTACTTC | CASSLNPAGVQYF
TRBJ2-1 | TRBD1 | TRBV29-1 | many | TGCAGCGCCGAAGGACAGGGGTTGGCTGAGCAGTTCTTC | CSAEGQGLAEQFF
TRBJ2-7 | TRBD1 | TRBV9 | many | TGTGCCAGCAGCGTACAGGGGGCGAAGGTAGACGAGCAGTACTTC | CASSVQGAKVDEQYF
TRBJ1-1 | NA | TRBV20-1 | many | TGCAGTGCTGAAAGGGTTCTTGGGACATTGGACACTGAAGCTTTCTTT | CSAERVLGTLDTEAFF
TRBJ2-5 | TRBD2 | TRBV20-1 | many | TGCAGTTCCCGCCGGGGGGGAGAGACCCAGTACTTC | CSSRRGGETQYF
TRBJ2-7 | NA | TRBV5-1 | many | TGCGCCAGCAGCTCGGAGCTGACCTCCTACGAGCAGTACTTC | CASSSELTSYEQYF
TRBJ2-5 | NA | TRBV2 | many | TGTGCCAGCACAAAGCGATCCCAAGAGACCCAGTACTTC | CASTKRSQETQYF
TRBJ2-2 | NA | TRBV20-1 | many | TGCAGTGCTAGACCAAGACTAAGGACAACAACGAACACCGGGGAGCTGTTTTTT | CSARPRLRTTTNTGELFF
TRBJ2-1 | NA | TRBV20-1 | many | TGCAGTGCTTACCGTAAGAAGCAGTTCTTC | CSAYRKKQFF
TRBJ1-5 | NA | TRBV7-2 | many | TGTGCCAGCAGCTTTCACCCCAATCAGCCCCAGCATTTT | CASSFHPNQPQHF
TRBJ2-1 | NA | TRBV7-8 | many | TGTGCCAGCAGCTTAATGGAGGGGGCGGGGAATGAGCAGTTCTTC | CASSLMEGAGNEQFF
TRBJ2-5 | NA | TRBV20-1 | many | TGCAGTGCTAGATTCGGCTACCAAGAGACCCAGTACTTC | CSARFGYQETQYF
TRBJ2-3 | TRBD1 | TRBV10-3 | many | TGTGCCATCAGCCTGGGACAGGAGAACACAGATACGCAGTATTTT | CAISLGQENTDTQYF
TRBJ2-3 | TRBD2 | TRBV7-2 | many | TGTGCCAGCAGCTTAGAGGGGTCTAGCGGATACACAGATACGCAGTATTTT | CASSLEGSSGYTDTQYF
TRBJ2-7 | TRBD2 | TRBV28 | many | TGTGCCAGCAGCACCCCTAGCGGGGCCCCCTCCTACGAGCAGTACTTC | CASSTPSGAPSYEQYF
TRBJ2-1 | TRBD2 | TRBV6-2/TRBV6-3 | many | TGTGCCAGCACCAAAGGACTAGCGGTATACAATGAGCAGTTCTTC | CASTKGLAVYNEQFF
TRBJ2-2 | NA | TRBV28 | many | TGTGCCAGCAGTTGGGGGAGATTCGGGGAGCTGTTTTTT | CASSWGRFGELFF
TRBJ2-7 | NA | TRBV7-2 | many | TGTGCCAGCAGCGTGCTACAGGGTCTCGAGCAGTACTTC | CASSVLQGLEQYF
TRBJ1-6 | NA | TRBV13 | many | TGTGCCAGCAGTCCTTCAGCAGGGGCTTCACCCCTCCACTTT | CASSPSAGASPLHF
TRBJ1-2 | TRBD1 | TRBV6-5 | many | TGTGCCAGCAGCCACAGGGGGCTGGATGGCTACACCTTC | CASSHRGLDGYTF
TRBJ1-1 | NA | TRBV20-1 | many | TGCAGTGCTCGAAGGGGGGGGGTGAACACTGAAGCTTTCTTT | CSARRGGVNTEAFF
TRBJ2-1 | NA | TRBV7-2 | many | TGTGCCAGCAGCTTACGGCAAGGCGGCAGGGAGCAGTTCTTC | CASSLRQGGREQFF
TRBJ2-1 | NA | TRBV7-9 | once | TGTGCCAGCAGCTTAGGTCCTCGGGGTGTAGGCTCCTACAATGAGCAGTTCTTC | CASSLGPRGVGSYNEQFF
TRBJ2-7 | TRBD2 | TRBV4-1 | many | TGCGCCAGCAGCAGGAGCGGGGGTGTCTACGAGCAGTACTTC | CASSRSGGVYEQYF
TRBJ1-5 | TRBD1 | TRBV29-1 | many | TGCAGCGTTGTGTGGTTGACAGGGGATAGCAATCAGCCCCAGCATTTT | CSVVWLTGDSNQPQHF
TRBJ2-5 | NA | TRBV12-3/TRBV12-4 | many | TGTGCCAGCAGTTTAGTTTTCGGAACCCAAGAGACCCAGTACTTC | CASSLVFGTQETQYF
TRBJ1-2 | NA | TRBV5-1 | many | TGCGCCAGCAGCTTGGAACGGGAGTATTTTGGCTACACCTTC | CASSLEREYFGYTF
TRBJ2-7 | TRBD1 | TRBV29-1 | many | TGCAGCGTTGCTCCGGGACAGGGGAACTACGAGCAGTACTTC | CSVAPGQGNYEQYF
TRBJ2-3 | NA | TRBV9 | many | TGTGCCAGCAGCGTAGGAGGGGGTCCGGACACAGATACGCAGTATTTT | CASSVGGGPDTDTQYF
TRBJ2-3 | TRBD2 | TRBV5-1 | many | TGCGCCAGCAGCTTACATAGTGGGACTAGCGGTTACACAGATACGCAGTATTTT | CASSLHSGTSGYTDTQYF
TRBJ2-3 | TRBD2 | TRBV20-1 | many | TGCAGTGCTAAGGGACTAGCGGAAGGACGCACAGATACGCAGTATTTT | CSAKGLAEGRTDTQYF
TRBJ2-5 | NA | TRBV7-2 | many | TGTGCCAGCAGCTTGAGCTCCGTGGGGACCCAGTACTTC | CASSLSSVGTQYF
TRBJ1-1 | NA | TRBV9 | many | TGTGCCAGCAGCGTAGAACCCGCGGGGGGTGAAGCTTTCTTT | CASSVEPAGGEAFF
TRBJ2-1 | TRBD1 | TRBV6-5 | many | TGTGCCAGCAGTTACTCGGGACAGGGGAACAATGAGCAGTTCTTC | CASSYSGQGNNEQFF
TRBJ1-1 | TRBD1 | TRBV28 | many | TGTGCCACCGCAAAATATACAGGGGACGGGAAGTCTGAAGCTTTCTTT | CATAKYTGDGKSEAFF
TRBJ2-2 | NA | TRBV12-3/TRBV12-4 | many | TGTGCCAGCAGTCCACGTACTAGTTTCCCCGGGGAGCTGTTTTTT | CASSPRTSFPGELFF
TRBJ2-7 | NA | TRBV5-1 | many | TGCGCCAGCAGCTTGCGCGGGGAGTACGAGCAGTACTTC | CASSLRGEYEQYF
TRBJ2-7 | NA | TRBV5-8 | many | TGTGCCAGCAGCTTGGTCGGAACGGGGGTGCCACCCTACGAGCAGTACTTC | CASSLVGTGVPPYEQYF
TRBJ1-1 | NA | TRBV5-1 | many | TGCGCCAGCAGCTTGTTAGCTCAAACGAACACTGAAGCTTTCTTT | CASSLLAQTNTEAFF
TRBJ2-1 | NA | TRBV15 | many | TGTGCCTCTGGAAACAGAAACAATGAGCAGTTCTTC | CASGNRNNEQFF
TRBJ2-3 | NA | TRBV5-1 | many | TGCGCCAGCAGCAGGTGGACAGCGCCCACAGATACGCAGTATTTT | CASSRWTAPTDTQYF
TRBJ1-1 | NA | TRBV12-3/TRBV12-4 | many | TGTGCCAGCAAGCAGGGTGCGAACACTGAAGCTTTCTTT | CASKQGANTEAFF
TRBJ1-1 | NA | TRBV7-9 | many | TGTGCCAGCAGCCGGGGCGGGAAAGCTTTCTTT | CASSRGGKAFF
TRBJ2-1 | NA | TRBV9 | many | TGTGCCAGCAGCGTAGGGGCGGGATCTATGGGCAATGAGCAGTTCTTC | CASSVGAGSMGNEQFF
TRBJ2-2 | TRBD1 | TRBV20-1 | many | TGCAGTGCTAGAGCCGGGACAGCCACCGGGGAGCTGTTTTTT | CSARAGTATGELFF
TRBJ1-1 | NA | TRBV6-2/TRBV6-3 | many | TGTGCCAGCAGTTTAACAGGGAGAACTGAAGCTTTCTTT | CASSLTGRTEAFF
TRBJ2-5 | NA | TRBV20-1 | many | TGCAGTGCTACAGGGCCACCACGGGCAGAGACCCAGTACTTC | CSATGPPRAETQYF